This T cell receptor (beta chain) derives from a study of CD8+ T cells in alopecia areata. Study-wide context: Donor skin was harvested from approximately 6-13-month-old C3H/HeJ mice with spontaneous alopecia and grafted onto roughly 6-10-week-old female C3H/HeJ recipients. Whole-study results and caveats: Resident alphabeta T cells of normal skin are also sequenced in scalp samples. Lesional scalp, notably in alopecia totalis/universalis, had clonality above that of normal scalp.

The V and J ends lost 2 bases and 0 bases respectively, with 7 bases between them. The V gene's germline CDR1 is GKSSPN and CDR2 SITVG. There are 13 residues in the CDR3. A panel of CD4, CD8alpha, NKG2D, NKG2ACE and other markers served to sort pooled cutaneous lymph node cells. RNA, once extracted, was reverse transcribed into cDNA for use as the sequencing template. This table comes from immunoSEQ multiplex PCR, and its TCRdb copy is limited to in-frame clones, with some not included. The sample offers 290,000 or so clones and no singletons, the top ten holding 1.2%. A few counts support this clone. What it binds is not known. The gene names here belong to mouse. The read stops 4 residues short of the end of the CDR3; the missing end is completed from the germline J gene. The sample contains more than one DNA sequence encoding this CDR3.

Input material: CD4+ T cells sorted from a lymph node. The clonotype was recovered from a C3H/HeJ mouse with alopecia areata. As its MHC haplotype, the strain has H2-k. The gene calls are TRBV31 and TRBJ1-1; possibly TRBD1 for D (5 bases). The DNA read from the CDR3 is TGTGCCTGGAGTGGGGGTGCAAACACA. It translates to CAWSGGANT. The CDR3 reads in full as CAWSGGANTEVFF.